These 28 T cell receptor beta chains originate from one sample sequenced in a study of cytomegalovirus exposure and HLA in healthy donors. The PCR had 60 Vbeta and 13 Jbeta primers. TCRdb's table, derived via immunoSEQ multiplex PCR, lists solely in-frame clones and lacks some. The sample includes under 150,000 clones, around 80% of them seen just once. The sequencing sample was made of PBMCs. The receptors were gathered from a young man in good health and CMV-seronegative.

This sequence joins TRBV28 and TRBJ2-3; TRBD1 agrees at 7 bases. The CDR3 consists of 15 residues. Trimming at V came to 3 bases and at J to 0 bases, leaving 3 bases not matched to a gene. Germline CDR1 reads MDHEN; CDR2 reads SYDVKM. The CDR3 DNA reads as TGTGCCAGCAGTTTCGGGACAGCTAGCACAGATACGCAGTATTTT. This translates into CASSFGTASTDTQYF.

This chain connects TRBV19 to TRBJ2-7; TRBD1 matches at 7 bases. With 7 bases clipped from V and 0 bases from J, the junction kept 6 bases outside the gene matches. From germline, CDR1 is LNHDA and CDR2 SQIVND (reference sequence). The CDR3 runs 14 residues. The chain's CDR3 is CASTPGTASYEQYF. The CDR3 DNA sequence: TGTGCCAGTACCCCCGGGACAGCCTCCTACGAGCAGTACTTC. Looking up the rest from reference TRBV19 and TRBJ2-7 gives the full variable domain: DGGITQSPKYLFRKEGQNVTLSCEQNLNHDAMYWYRQDPGQGLRLIYYSQIVNDFQKGDIAEGYSVSREKKESFPLTVTSAQKNPTAFYLCASTPGTASYEQYFGPGTRLTVT.

The chain recombines TRBV29-1 with TRBJ2-1; possibly TRBD2 for D (5 bases). The CDR3 is made up of 14 amino acids. Germline V gives CDR1 SQVTM, CDR2 ANQGSEA. V lost 1 base, J lost 7 bases, and 14 bases lay in between. The CDR3 DNA follows: TGCAGCGTTGAAGTAGGGAGACACCAGAATGAGCAGTTCTTC. This encodes CSVEVGRHQNEQFF.

V and J are TRBV5-4 and TRBJ2-1, with 8 bases matching TRBD2. The CDR3 spans 16 residues. Trimming cost V 0 bases and J 4 bases; bases outside gene matches: 6. Germline CDR1 reads SGHNT; CDR2 reads YYREEE (reference sequence). The CDR3 loop reads CASSLGPGGTYNEQFF. In nucleotides, the CDR3 is TGTGCCAGCAGCTTGGGCCCGGGGGGGACTTACAATGAGCAGTTCTTC.

This chain uses TRBV28 with TRBJ2-3, with 7 bases identical to TRBD1. Per the germline V gene, CDR1 is MDHEN and CDR2 is SYDVKM. CDR3 size: 14 residues. The V and J ends lost 5 bases and 4 bases, in that order; junction bases with no gene match: 6. DNA of the CDR3: TGTGCCAGCAGTAAGCTAGGGGGCGCAGATACGCAGTATTTT. This codes for CASSKLGGADTQYF.

The J gene is TRBJ2-7, the V gene TRBV5-1; TRBD1 agrees at 7 bases. J gave up 0 bases and V 4 bases, and 7 bases lay outside the gene matches. The CDR3 has 15 residues. Germline-derived CDR1 and CDR2 are SGHRS and YFSETQ. CDR3 DNA: TGCGCCAGCAGCCAGGGACAGCTACTCTCCTACGAGCAGTACTTC. Translation: CASSQGQLLSYEQYF.

This chain links TRBV6-1 with TRBJ2-4; possibly TRBD1 for D (6 bases). The germline V gene encodes CDR1 MNHNS and CDR2 SASEGT. V dropped 7 bases and J dropped 4 bases, with 17 bases sitting between them. The CDR3 has 15 amino acids. The chain's CDR3 is CASTLMRTEKNIQYF. The CDR3 DNA is TGTGCCAGCACCCTAATGCGGACAGAGAAAAACATTCAGTACTTC.

This chain uses TRBV6-5 with TRBJ2-7, with TRBD1 matching 7 bases. The CDR3 is made up of 15 amino acids. Germline V CDR1 and CDR2: MNHEY, SVGAGI. The V and J ends lost 7 bases and 2 bases, in that order; junction bases with no gene match: 11. The CDR3: CASKPGTASPYEQYF. In nucleotides, the CDR3 is TGTGCCAGCAAACCCGGGACAGCGTCCCCCTACGAGCAGTACTTC.

The V and J genes are TRBV6-5 and TRBJ1-6; D may be TRBD1 (5 bases). This CDR3 is 15 amino acids long. From germline, CDR1 is MNHEY and CDR2 SVGAGI. V lost 6 bases and J 9 bases, leaving 18 bases between the germline ends. CDR3 loop: CASRSSTQDSSPLHF. The CDR3 region has the DNA TGTGCCAGCAGATCCTCCACTCAAGACAGTTCACCCCTCCACTTT.

The chain couples TRBV27 to TRBJ1-1; D uncertain. CDR1 is MNHEY, CDR2 SMNVEV, per germline (reference sequence). This CDR3 region has 14 residues. With 7 bases removed from V and 4 bases from J, the gap between germline ends came to 16 bases. DNA of the CDR3: TGTGCCAGCATCCTAAGGGCGGGCGGCACTGAAGCTTTCTTT. Translating it yields CASILRAGGTEAFF.

The sample holds a few counts of this clone. This chain uses TRBV4-1 with TRBJ1-5; 7 bases align to TRBD1. This CDR3 comprises 15 residues. CDR1 and CDR2 from the germline V gene are MGHRA and YSYEKL. The J segment lost 0 bases and the V segment lost 6 bases, leaving 5 bases of the junction unmatched. CDR3 amino acids: CASRRDSYSNQPQHF. The CDR3 region has the DNA TGCGCCAGCAGAAGGGACAGCTATAGCAATCAGCCCCAGCATTTT.

V is TRBV27 and J is TRBJ1-5; D unresolved. There are 15 residues in the CDR3. Trimming removed 5 bases from V and 5 bases from J, with 16 bases in between. Per germline, CDR1 MNHEY and CDR2 SMNVEV (reference sequence). The CDR3 here is CASSLASGSHQPQHF. CDR3 DNA: TGTGCCAGCAGTCTAGCCTCCGGCTCGCATCAGCCCCAGCATTTT.

The V call is TRBV28, the J call TRBJ2-1; a weak D match, TRBD1 (5 bases). The germline V gene encodes CDR1 MDHEN and CDR2 SYDVKM. The CDR3 runs 15 residues. Trimming pared 6 bases from V and 5 bases from J, leaving 17 bases between. Here the CDR3 DNA reads TGTGCCAGCAGCCCGGACAATCTCCCCCACAATGAGCAGTTCTTC. Translated, it gives CASSPDNLPHNEQFF.

The chain has TRBV2 and TRBJ1-1, with D possibly TRBD1 on 5 matching bases. The CDR3 covers 13 residues. V was cut by 6 bases and J by 6 bases, with 14 bases left in between. Germline CDR1 and CDR2: SNHLY and FYNNEI. CDR3 region: CASSTDTKAEAFF. The CDR3 bases are TGTGCCAGCAGCACGGACACTAAGGCTGAAGCTTTCTTT.

This clone was found once. This chain uses TRBV6-5 with TRBJ2-7; tentatively, D is TRBD2 (5 bases). The CDR3 covers 13 residues. Germline-derived CDR1 and CDR2 are MNHEY and SVGAGI. V shed 6 bases and J shed 3 bases, with 12 bases lying between them. CDR3 sequence reads: CASSRPRGYEQYF. In nucleotides, the CDR3 is TGTGCCAGCAGCCGCCCCCGGGGCTACGAGCAGTACTTC.

This clone has only one observation. The chain carries TRBV5-4 and TRBJ1-4; 7 bases fit TRBD1. J lost 6 bases, V lost 1 base, and 18 bases had no gene match. The CDR3 totals 19 residues. Germline loops: CDR1 SGHNT, CDR2 YYREEE (reference sequence). The CDR3 bases are TGTGCCAGCAGCTTGACTTTGGGACAGATTTCGAAGGATGATGAAAAACTGTTTTTT. The encoded protein is CASSLTLGQISKDDEKLFF. The complete variable domain, with remaining parts taken from reference TRBV5-4 and TRBJ1-4, reads ETGVTQSPTHLIKTRGQQVTLRCSSQSGHNTVSWYQQALGQGPQFIFQYYREEENGRGNFPPRFSGLQFPNYSSELNVNALELDDSALYLCASSLTLGQISKDDEKLFFGSGTQLSVL.

This clone has a handful of counts. The junction and the germline gene differ at one end; a read error may be behind it. V is TRBV15 and J is TRBJ1-5; 7 bases match TRBD1. The CDR3 is 15 amino acids. Germline CDR1 and CDR2: LNHNV and YYDKDF (reference sequence). CDR3 bases: TGTGCCACCAGCAGAGATAAGGGGGCTGGTCAGCCCCAGAATTTT. This sequence encodes CATSRDKGAGQPQNF.

The rearrangement joins TRBV5-1 to TRBJ2-7; 7 bases match TRBD2. Germline V gene data show CDR1 as SGHRS and CDR2 as YFSETQ. J was trimmed by 3 bases and V by 4 bases; bases with no gene match: 10. CDR3 length equals 15 residues. The CDR3 nucleotides are TGCGCCAGCAGCGCCCGGGGGGAAAAAGGCTACGAGCAGTACTTC. Its translation: CASSARGEKGYEQYF.

This clone came up a few times. The rearrangement links TRBV6-6 to TRBJ2-7; a weak D match, TRBD2 (6 bases). The CDR3 totals 13 residues. Germline values: CDR1 MNHNY, CDR2 SVGAGI (reference sequence). With 5 bases removed from V and 0 bases from J, the gap between germline ends came to 8 bases. For the CDR3, the DNA is TGTGCCAGCAGTCGGGAGAGCTCCTACGAGCAGTACTTC. As protein: CASSRESSYEQYF.

The chain employs TRBV6-6 and TRBJ1-5, with 7 bases identical to TRBD1. After removal of 5 bases from V and 2 bases from J, the junction contained 6 bases not matched to a gene. CDR1 is MNHNY, CDR2 SVGAGI, per germline (reference sequence). The CDR3 loop spans 15 amino acids. The CDR3 region has the DNA TGTGCCAGCAGTCGACAGGGATCCGGCAATCAGCCCCAGCATTTT. It translates to CASSRQGSGNQPQHF.

J is TRBJ2-7 and V is TRBV7-9; TRBD1 aligns across 7 bases. Unmatched junction bases numbered 7, after V lost 5 bases and J lost 3 bases. The CDR3 extends over 14 amino acids. The germline V gene encodes CDR1 SEHNR and CDR2 FQNEAQ (reference sequence). The CDR3 bases are TGTGCCAGCAGCCTACAGGGGATCCTCTACGAGCAGTACTTC. Its translation: CASSLQGILYEQYF.

The chain couples TRBV5-1 to TRBJ1-3; perhaps TRBD1 as D (5 bases). CDR1 SGHRS and CDR2 YFSETQ come from the germline V gene. The CDR3 has 15 amino acids. Trimming left V 0 bases short and J 3 bases short, with 10 bases between. This chain's CDR3 is CASSLVGQGGNTIYF. CDR3 bases: TGCGCCAGCAGCTTGGTAGGCCAGGGTGGAAACACCATATATTTT. Complete variable domain (other parts from reference TRBV5-1 and TRBJ1-3): KAGVTQTPRYLIKTRGQQVTLSCSPISGHRSVSWYQQTPGQGLQFLFEYFSETQRNKGNFPGRFSGRQFSNSRSEMNVSTLELGDSALYLCASSLVGQGGNTIYFGEGSWLTVV.

J is TRBJ2-7 and V is TRBV4-1; the D gene is possibly TRBD2 (7 bases). This CDR3 spans 18 amino acids. V lost 2 bases to trimming and J lost 1 base, with 21 bases between them. Germline assignment: CDR1 MGHRA and CDR2 YSYEKL. The CDR3 DNA sequence: TGCGCCAGCAGCCAACCCGGTTTGGGAGGGGGGACATCCTACGAGCAGTACTTC. It is translated as CASSQPGLGGGTSYEQYF.

This clone was seen once. The chain combines TRBV6-6 with TRBJ1-3; 8 bases match TRBD1. Trimming took 5 bases from V and 2 from J; bases not matched to a gene: 8. The V gene's germline CDR1 is MNHNY and CDR2 SVGAGI (reference sequence). The CDR3 totals 16 residues. The CDR3 protein is CASSGPGQEAGNTIYF. The CDR3 bases are TGTGCCAGCAGTGGACCGGGACAGGAAGCTGGAAACACCATATATTTT.

This rearrangement joins TRBV6-5 to TRBJ1-2; D is perhaps TRBD1 (5 bases). The V end was cut by 6 bases, the J end by 3 bases, with 14 bases between. The CDR3 has 14 residues. From germline, CDR1 is MNHEY and CDR2 SVGAGI. The CDR3 reads CASRSPGHHYGYTF. The CDR3 DNA sequence: TGTGCCAGCAGATCACCCGGACACCACTATGGCTACACCTTC.

The chain couples TRBV5-6 to TRBJ1-5, with D possibly TRBD1 on 5 matching bases. CDR3 length equals 16 residues. CDR1 is SGHDT, CDR2 YYEEEE, per germline. V lost 1 base, J lost 2 bases, and 13 bases lay in between. The CDR3 loop is CASSLNRDWGNQPQHF. The CDR3 nucleotides are TGTGCCAGCAGCTTGAATCGGGACTGGGGCAATCAGCCCCAGCATTTT.

The chain carries TRBV7-8 and TRBJ1-1; TRBD1 might be the D (6 bases). V lost 5 bases and J 10 bases, leaving 14 bases between the germline ends. Per the germline V gene, CDR1 is SGHVS and CDR2 is FQNEAQ. The CDR3 runs to 12 residues. The CDR3 reads CASSLAGVVAFF. CDR3 sequence (DNA): TGTGCCAGCAGCCTTGCAGGGGTTGTAGCTTTCTTT.

The chain combines TRBV19 with TRBJ1-6; D ambiguous. CDR1 and CDR2 (germline): LNHDA, SQIVND (reference sequence). Trimming stripped 3 bases from V and 0 bases from J, with 15 bases between. The CDR3 is 18 amino acids. This CDR3 reads CASSILDISSSYNSPLHF. Here the CDR3 DNA reads TGTGCCAGTAGTATCCTCGACATTTCCAGCTCCTATAATTCACCCCTCCACTTT. The entire variable domain, with the rest obtained from reference TRBV19 and TRBJ1-6, is as follows: DGGITQSPKYLFRKEGQNVTLSCEQNLNHDAMYWYRQDPGQGLRLIYYSQIVNDFQKGDIAEGYSVSREKKESFPLTVTSAQKNPTAFYLCASSILDISSSYNSPLHFGNGTRLTVT.